This T cell receptor beta chain was sequenced during a study of control samples from healthy donors and cancer patients. Using immunoSEQ multiplex PCR, the repertoire was profiled, and TCRdb retains in-frame clones only, with some absent. The sample lists about 130,000 clones, around 90% occurring once. From germline, CDR1 is ENHRY and CDR2 SYGVKD. Trimming took 3 bases from V and 5 from J, leaving 13 bases between them. This CDR3 is built from 14 residues. The source is a young man in good health. The sample was blood. This chain links TRBV10-3 with TRBJ1-1, with D possibly matching TRBD1 (5 bases). The CDR3 DNA follows: TGTGCCATCAGTGACAGGGTGACGCGGACTGAAGCTTTCTTT. It translates to CAISDRVTRTEAFF.